The 32 T cell receptor beta chains below were found in one sample sequenced in a study of blood T cells in healthy people across ages. PCR was performed a second time for about 6 to 11 cycles using a sample-barcoded 5' primer and a J-beta primer mix. Each CDR3 protein is one row after TCRdb ran MiXCR on the 5' RACE reads. The sample lists 650,000 to 800,000 distinct CDR3 sequences, roughly half occurring once. Input material: blood. The receptors originated from a woman of 80 years or more in good health.

This sequence joins TRBV5-1 and TRBJ2-7, with a weak D call TRBD2 (6 bases). CDR1 and CDR2 (germline): SGHRS, YFSETQ. The V and J ends lost 1 base and 2 bases respectively, with 13 bases between them. The CDR3 spans 15 residues. Here the CDR3 reads CASSLLGTLTYEQYF. CDR3 nucleotides: TGCGCCAGCAGCTTGTTAGGGACTCTCACCTACGAGCAGTACTTC. The whole variable domain, remainder taken from reference TRBV5-1 and TRBJ2-7, is KAGVTQTPRYLIKTRGQQVTLSCSPISGHRSVSWYQQTPGQGLQFLFEYFSETQRNKGNFPGRFSGRQFSNSRSEMNVSTLELGDSALYLCASSLLGTLTYEQYFGPGTRLTVT.

This clonotype was counted only a few times. V usage is TRBV28 and J usage is TRBJ2-7, with a possible D match to TRBD2 (6 bases). CDR3 length: 12 residues. Trimming pared 6 bases from V and 3 bases from J, leaving 9 bases between. Looked up from germline, CDR1 is MDHEN and CDR2 is SYDVKM. The CDR3 region is CASSTGDYEQYF. The CDR3 nucleotides are TGTGCCAGCAGCACGGGGGACTACGAGCAGTACTTC.

The chain recombines TRBV7-9 with TRBJ2-2, with 13 positions matching TRBD2. V gave up 1 base and J gave up 6 bases; unmatched junction bases: 5. The CDR3 contains 17 residues. Germline CDR1 is SEHNR and CDR2 is FQNEAQ (reference sequence). The CDR3 nucleotides are TGTGCCAGCAGCTTAGTACGGACTAGCGGGAGCGCCGGGGAGCTGTTTTTT. Translation gives CASSLVRTSGSAGELFF.

The V gene is TRBV20-1, the J gene TRBJ1-6; TRBD1 matches at 8 bases. V lost 3 bases, J lost 9 bases, and 4 bases stayed unmatched. The CDR3 sequence is 13 residues long. The V gene's germline CDR1 is DFQATT and CDR2 SNEGSKA (reference sequence). CDR3 loop: CSARGQAPSPLHF. In DNA form, the CDR3 reads TGCAGTGCTAGGGGACAGGCCCCTTCACCCCTCCACTTT.

This chain joins TRBV2 and TRBJ1-4; 7 bases fit TRBD1. V dropped 6 bases and J dropped 10; count of bases not matched to a gene: 11. The CDR3 is 14 amino acids. Germline V gene sequence: CDR1 SNHLY, CDR2 FYNNEI. The CDR3 region is CASSRVEGARKLFF. DNA for the CDR3: TGTGCCAGCAGCCGAGTCGAGGGGGCTCGAAAACTGTTTTTT.

The sample holds many counts of this clonotype. The rearrangement links TRBV9 to TRBJ2-3; D uncertain. This CDR3 comprises 14 residues. Germline V gene lookup returns CDR1 SGDLS and CDR2 YYNGEE. V lost 0 bases and J lost 4, with 9 bases in between. The CDR3 region is CASSVAAGSDTQYF. Here the CDR3 DNA reads TGTGCCAGCAGCGTAGCTGCCGGCTCAGATACGCAGTATTTT. Filled out from reference TRBV9 and TRBJ2-3, the complete variable domain reads DSGVTQTPKHLITATGQRVTLRCSPRSGDLSVYWYQQSLDQGLQFLIQYYNGEERAKGNILERFSAQQFPDLHSELNLSSLELGDSALYFCASSVAAGSDTQYFGPGTRLTVL.

This clonotype turned up a few times. Given a much more abundant clone one base away, this may be a read error. The genes are TRBV20-1 and TRBJ2-1; D unclear. The CDR3 has 13 residues. CDR1 DFQATT and CDR2 SNEGSKA come from the germline V gene (reference sequence). The V and J ends lost 3 bases and 9 bases respectively, with 15 bases between them. Here the CDR3 reads CSASLSLVSEQFF. DNA of the CDR3: TGCAGTGCTAGTTTGTCTCTAGTAAGTGAGCAGTTCTTC.

At least ten counts were recorded for this clonotype. The V and J genes are TRBV3-1 and TRBJ1-5; no definite D call. V gave up 1 base and J gave up 5 bases, with 6 bases separating them. Germline CDR1 LGHDT, CDR2 YNNKEL (reference sequence). This CDR3 is 13 amino acids long. As DNA, the CDR3 is TGTGCCAGCAGCCAAGCCGGGCATCAGCCCCAGCATTTT. As protein: CASSQAGHQPQHF.

This clonotype has a count of ten or more. This chain joins TRBV6-1 and TRBJ2-5; possibly TRBD1 or TRBD2 for D (6 bases each). This CDR3 is 14 amino acids long. Trimming pared 7 bases from V and 6 bases from J, leaving 18 bases between. Germline V gives CDR1 MNHNS, CDR2 SASEGT. The CDR3 nucleotides are TGTGCCAGCATTACCCGAAGGGGGGTACAGACCCAGTACTTC. It yields the protein CASITRRGVQTQYF.

This clonotype has ten or more counts. The V call is TRBV4-2, the J call TRBJ2-4; tentatively, D is TRBD1 or TRBD2 (6 bases each). Germline CDR1 LGHNA, CDR2 YNFKEQ. Between the trimmed V and J ends, which lost 0 bases and 6 bases, there was a span of 9 bases. This CDR3 comprises 14 residues. The CDR3 spells CASSQERGVNIQYF. The CDR3, as DNA: TGTGCCAGCAGCCAAGAGAGGGGGGTAAACATTCAGTACTTC.

Only a few counts were recorded for this clonotype. The gene calls are TRBV27 and TRBJ2-5; the D is unclear. The V gene's germline CDR1 is MNHEY and CDR2 SMNVEV (reference sequence). The CDR3 runs 14 residues. V lost 2 bases to trimming and J lost 11 bases, with 18 bases between them. CDR3 nucleotides: TGTGCCAGCAGTTTACGGGCAGCCTACAATGAGCAGTACTTC. This translates into CASSLRAAYNEQYF.

This clonotype was seen only once. The gene calls are TRBV7-2 and TRBJ1-2; no firm D call. This CDR3 has 15 amino acids. V lost 3 bases and J 6 bases, leaving 17 bases between the germline ends. Germline V CDR1 and CDR2: SGHTA, FQGNSA. The CDR3 nucleotides read TGTGCCAGCAGCTTGGGGTCCGTTAATTTAGATGGCTACACCTTC. Amino acids: CASSLGSVNLDGYTF.

This clonotype was observed a single time. The CDR3 reads CASSLDGKTHEQYF. For the CDR3, the DNA is TGTGCCAGCAGTTTGGACGGAAAGACCCACGAGCAGTACTTC. V and J are TRBV12-3 or TRBV12-4 and TRBJ2-7; unclear D gene. The CDR3 consists of 14 residues. V was pared by 3 bases and J by 5 bases, with 14 bases between.

V is TRBV12-3 or TRBV12-4 and J is TRBJ2-3; 7 bases map to TRBD2. J lost 2 bases, V lost 6 bases, and 11 bases had no gene match. CDR3 length: 16 residues. Here the CDR3 reads CASSLVLAHDTDTQYF. CDR3 coding DNA: TGTGCCAGCAGCCTTGTACTAGCGCATGACACAGATACGCAGTATTTT.

The chain combines TRBV7-9 with TRBJ1-1; possibly TRBD1 for D (6 bases). CDR1 is SEHNR and CDR2 is FQNEAQ in the germline V gene (reference sequence). The ends were cut back, 0 bases at V and 12 bases at J, with 11 bases in the middle. This CDR3 contains 12 residues. CDR3 sequence (DNA): TGTGCCAGCAGCTTAGCGCGGGGGGCCCCTTTCTTT. Its translation is CASSLARGAPFF.

This clonotype was detected only once. This chain connects TRBV29-1 to TRBJ2-1; D remains ambiguous. CDR1 is SQVTM and CDR2 is ANQGSEA in the germline V gene. The CDR3 length is 11 residues. V lost 3 bases, J lost 9 bases, and 9 bases lay in between. CDR3 region: CSVDEIAEQFF. The CDR3 coding sequence is TGCAGCGTTGATGAGATTGCTGAGCAGTTCTTC.

This clonotype occurred a few times. The chain uses TRBV3-1 and TRBJ2-5; 9 nucleotides match TRBD1. Germline V gives CDR1 LGHDT, CDR2 YNNKEL (reference sequence). The CDR3 runs 14 residues. Trimming at V came to 5 bases and at J to 5 bases, leaving 6 bases not matched to a gene. CDR3 DNA sequence: TGTGCCAGCAGCTCCAGACAGGGGGATGAGACCCAGTACTTC. This codes for CASSSRQGDETQYF.

This clonotype has more than one count but fewer than ten. The chain links TRBV9 to TRBJ2-7, with 7 bases aligning to TRBD2. Germline loops: CDR1 SGDLS, CDR2 YYNGEE. The CDR3 contains 16 residues. The trim removed 5 bases at V and 3 bases at J, leaving 14 bases unmatched. Written as DNA, the CDR3 is TGTGCCAGCAGTTCAGGGCCGGGAGGCCAGGGCTACGAGCAGTACTTC. Encoded protein: CASSSGPGGQGYEQYF.

This sequence joins TRBV6-5 and TRBJ2-7, with 7 bases aligning to TRBD2. Per germline, CDR1 MNHEY and CDR2 SVGAGI. The CDR3 covers 14 residues. V was pared by 6 bases and J by 4 bases, with 9 bases of the junction left unmatched. The CDR3 sequence: CASRAGTTPYEQYF. In DNA, the CDR3 is TGTGCCAGCAGAGCCGGGACTACCCCTTACGAGCAGTACTTC.

This clonotype was counted once. Given a much more abundant clone one base away, this may be a read error. The genes are TRBV5-1 and TRBJ1-1, with D possibly matching TRBD1 (6 bases). Germline V CDR1 and CDR2: SGHRS, YFSETQ. The CDR3 is 14 residues long. V was trimmed by 7 bases and J by 1 base, leaving 14 bases between them. CDR3: CASRPGGTNTEAFF. In DNA, the CDR3 is TGCGCCAGCCGCCCCGGGGGCACGAACACTGAAGCTTTCTTT.

Details on this clonotype: An end of the junction does not agree with germline; a read error may underlie this. This sequence joins TRBV20-1 and TRBJ2-1, with a tentative D call TRBD1 (5 bases). Looked up from germline, CDR1 is DFQATT and CDR2 is SNEGSKA (reference sequence). The CDR3 is made up of 16 amino acids. The CDR3 region is CRARTGPAAYYNEQFF. CDR3 bases: TGCCGTGCTAGAACAGGACCCGCGGCCTACTACAATGAGCAGTTCTTC.

The chain carries TRBV6-6 and TRBJ2-3; no definite D call. Trimming cost V 5 bases and J 0 bases, with 12 bases left between them. This CDR3 contains 15 residues. From germline, CDR1 is MNHNY and CDR2 SVGAGI (reference sequence). CDR3 DNA sequence: TGTGCCAGCAGTAACCGAGCTCCCAGCACAGATACGCAGTATTTT. The encoded protein is CASSNRAPSTDTQYF.

The V call is TRBV20-1, the J call TRBJ2-7; 7 bases match TRBD2. J lost 1 base, V lost 4 bases, and 7 bases had no gene match. Germline V lookup: CDR1 DFQATT, CDR2 SNEGSKA (reference sequence). CDR3 length: 14 amino acids. CDR3 bases: TGCAGTGCTAAGGCTAGCGGAATTTCCTACGAGCAGTACTTC. Translated, it gives CSAKASGISYEQYF.

About this clonotype itself: An end of the junction differs from the germline gene, which may be a read error. The chain links TRBV6-6 to TRBJ1-2, with D perhaps matching TRBD1 (6 bases). CDR1 and CDR2 from the germline V gene are MNHNY and SVGAGI (reference sequence). The CDR3 extends over 15 amino acids. This CDR3 is CASSNSGGRNYGYTF. CDR3 bases: TGTGCCAGCAGTAACTCGGGGGGCCGTAACTATGGCTACACCTTC.

The V gene is TRBV20-1, the J gene TRBJ2-7; tentative D call: TRBD1 (6 bases). Trimming left V 5 bases short and J 1 base short, with 24 bases between. The length of the CDR3 is 17 residues. Germline-derived CDR1 and CDR2 are DFQATT and SNEGSKA (reference sequence). The CDR3 bases are TGCAGTGCTTCAAGAAGGGGCTTTAGACAGGTGTCCTACGAGCAGTACTTC. This translates into CSASRRGFRQVSYEQYF.

The chain couples TRBV15 to TRBJ1-4; D call uncertain. CDR1 LNHNV and CDR2 YYDKDF come from the germline V gene (reference sequence). V was trimmed by 0 bases and J by 8 bases, leaving 13 bases between them. The CDR3 extends over 15 amino acids. The DNA for the CDR3 is TGTGCCACCAGCAGAGATATAGTGAGCCGCGAAAAACTGTTTTTT. This encodes CATSRDIVSREKLFF.

The rearrangement joins TRBV20-1 to TRBJ2-7; D is uncertain. Germline V CDR1 and CDR2: DFQATT, SNEGSKA (reference sequence). The V end lost 4 bases, the J end lost 2 bases, and 9 bases lay between the germline ends. This CDR3 has 12 residues. The CDR3 coding sequence is TGCAGTGCTAACAGACGAGCCTACGAGCAGTACTTC. Translation: CSANRRAYEQYF.

The chain uses TRBV29-1 and TRBJ2-3; 9 nucleotides align to TRBD1. The CDR3 loop spans 14 amino acids. CDR1 and CDR2 (germline): SQVTM, ANQGSEA. The V segment lost 3 bases and the J segment 2 bases; nucleotides outside the gene matches: 3. CDR3 residues: CSVEGQGPTDTQYF. The CDR3 DNA follows: TGCAGCGTTGAGGGACAGGGACCCACAGATACGCAGTATTTT.

About this clonotype: A read error is possible here, since a much larger clone lies one base away. The chain uses TRBV7-9 and TRBJ2-7; the D is unclear. Between the trimmed V and J ends, which lost 5 bases and 0 bases, there was a span of 11 bases. The CDR3 extends over 14 amino acids. From germline, CDR1 is SEHNR and CDR2 FQNEAQ (reference sequence). CDR3 in DNA: TGTGCCAGCAGCGTAGGATTCAACTCCTACGAGCAGTACTTC. Translating gives CASSVGFNSYEQYF.

The CDR3 sequence: CASSPARLAGGLNEQFF. CDR3 DNA sequence: TGTGCCAGCAGCCCCGCCCGACTAGCGGGGGGGCTGAATGAGCAGTTCTTC. The V and J genes are TRBV3-1 and TRBJ2-1, with 14 bases aligning to TRBD2. Germline V gives CDR1 LGHDT, CDR2 YNNKEL (reference sequence). V shed 4 bases, J shed 7 bases, and the junction held 9 bases outside the gene matches. CDR3 size: 17 residues.

This clonotype was recorded many times. This rearrangement joins TRBV12-3 or TRBV12-4 to TRBJ2-1; 8 positions agree with TRBD1. CDR3 length equals 16 residues. J gave up 5 bases and V 3 bases, and 9 bases lay outside the gene matches. This CDR3 reads CASSFNGRGQNNEQFF. CDR3 nucleotide sequence: TGTGCCAGCAGTTTTAATGGCAGGGGGCAAAACAATGAGCAGTTCTTC.

This clonotype was observed a handful of times. The J gene is TRBJ2-2, the V gene TRBV28; no definite D call. CDR1 and CDR2 from the germline V gene are MDHEN and SYDVKM. V was pared by 3 bases and J by 7 bases, with 9 bases between. The CDR3 is 13 residues long. CDR3 DNA: TGTGCCAGCAGTTTGATTCCCATCGGGGAGCTGTTTTTT. Encoded protein: CASSLIPIGELFF.